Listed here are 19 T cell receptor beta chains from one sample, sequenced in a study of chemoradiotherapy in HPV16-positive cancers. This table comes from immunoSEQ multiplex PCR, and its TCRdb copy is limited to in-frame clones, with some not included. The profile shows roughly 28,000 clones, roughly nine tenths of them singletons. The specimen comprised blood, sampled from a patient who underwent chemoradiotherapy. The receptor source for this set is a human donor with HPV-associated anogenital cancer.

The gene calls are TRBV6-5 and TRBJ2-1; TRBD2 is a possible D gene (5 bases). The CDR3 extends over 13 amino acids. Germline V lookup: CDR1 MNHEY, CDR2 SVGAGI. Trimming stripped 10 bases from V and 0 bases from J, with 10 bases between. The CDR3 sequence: CAIPRDSYNEQFF. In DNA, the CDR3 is TGTGCCATTCCTCGGGACTCCTACAATGAGCAGTTCTTC.

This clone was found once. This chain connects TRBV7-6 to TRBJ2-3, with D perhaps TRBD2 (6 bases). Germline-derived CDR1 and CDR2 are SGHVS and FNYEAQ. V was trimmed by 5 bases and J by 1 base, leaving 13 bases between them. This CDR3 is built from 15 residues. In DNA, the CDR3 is TGTGCCAGCAGCGCAACGTGGGGGGGCACAGATACGCAGTATTTT. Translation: CASSATWGGTDTQYF.

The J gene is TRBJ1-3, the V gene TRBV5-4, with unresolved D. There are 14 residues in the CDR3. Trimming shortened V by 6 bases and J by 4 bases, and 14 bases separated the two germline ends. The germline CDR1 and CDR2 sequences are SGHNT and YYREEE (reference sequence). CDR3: CASNMDGLGNTIYF. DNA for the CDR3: TGTGCCAGCAACATGGACGGGCTGGGAAACACCATATATTTT.

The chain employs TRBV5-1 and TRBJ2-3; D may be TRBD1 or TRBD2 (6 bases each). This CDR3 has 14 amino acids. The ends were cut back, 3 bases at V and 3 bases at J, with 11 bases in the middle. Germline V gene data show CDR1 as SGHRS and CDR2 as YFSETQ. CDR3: CASSWGAATDTQYF. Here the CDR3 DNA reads TGCGCCAGCAGCTGGGGGGCAGCTACAGATACGCAGTATTTT.

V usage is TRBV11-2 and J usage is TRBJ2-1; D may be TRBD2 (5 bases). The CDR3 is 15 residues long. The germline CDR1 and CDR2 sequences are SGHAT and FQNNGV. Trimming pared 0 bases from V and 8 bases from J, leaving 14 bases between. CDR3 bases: TGTGCCAGCAGCTTAGAGGGGAGCCATGCCTATGAGCAGTTCTTC. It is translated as CASSLEGSHAYEQFF.

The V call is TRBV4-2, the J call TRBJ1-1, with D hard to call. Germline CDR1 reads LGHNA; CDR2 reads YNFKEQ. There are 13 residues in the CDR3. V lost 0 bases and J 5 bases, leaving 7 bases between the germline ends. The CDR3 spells CASSQDLGTEAFF. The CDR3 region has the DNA TGTGCCAGCAGCCAAGATCTAGGTACTGAAGCTTTCTTT.

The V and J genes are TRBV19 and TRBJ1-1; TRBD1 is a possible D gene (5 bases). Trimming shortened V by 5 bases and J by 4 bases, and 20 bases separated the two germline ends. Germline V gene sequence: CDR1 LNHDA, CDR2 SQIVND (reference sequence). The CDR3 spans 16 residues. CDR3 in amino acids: CASSVGTGLDGTEAFF. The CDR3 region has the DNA TGTGCCAGTAGTGTTGGAACAGGCCTAGATGGCACTGAAGCTTTCTTT.

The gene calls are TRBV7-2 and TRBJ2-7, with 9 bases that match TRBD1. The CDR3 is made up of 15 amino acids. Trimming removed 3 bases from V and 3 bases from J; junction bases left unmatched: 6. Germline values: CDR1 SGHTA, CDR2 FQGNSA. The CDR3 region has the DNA TGTGCCAGCAGCTTGACGGGACAGGGTATCTACGAGCAGTACTTC. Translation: CASSLTGQGIYEQYF.

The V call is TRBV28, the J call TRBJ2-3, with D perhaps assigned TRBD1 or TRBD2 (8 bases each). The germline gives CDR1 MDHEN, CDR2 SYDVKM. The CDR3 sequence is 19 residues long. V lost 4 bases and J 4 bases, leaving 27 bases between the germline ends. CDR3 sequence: CASSSLVIRTGREADTQYF. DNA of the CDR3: TGTGCCAGCAGTTCCCTAGTAATCCGGACAGGGCGGGAGGCAGATACGCAGTATTTT.

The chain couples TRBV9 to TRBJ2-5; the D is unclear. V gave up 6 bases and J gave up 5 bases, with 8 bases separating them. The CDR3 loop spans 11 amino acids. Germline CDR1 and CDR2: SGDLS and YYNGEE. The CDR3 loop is CASNPRETQYF. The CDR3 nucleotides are TGTGCCAGCAATCCCCGGGAGACCCAGTACTTC.

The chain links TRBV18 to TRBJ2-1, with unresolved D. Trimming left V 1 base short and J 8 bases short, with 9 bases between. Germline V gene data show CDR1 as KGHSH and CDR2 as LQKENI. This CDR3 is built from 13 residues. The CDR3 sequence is CASSPLNSDEQFF. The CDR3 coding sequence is TGTGCCAGCTCACCACTGAACTCGGATGAGCAGTTCTTC. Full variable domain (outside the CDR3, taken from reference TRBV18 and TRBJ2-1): NAGVMQNPRHLVRRRGQEARLRCSPMKGHSHVYWYRQLPEEGLKFMVYLQKENIIDESGMPKERFSAEFPKEGPSILRIQQVVRGDSAAYFCASSPLNSDEQFFGPGTRLTVL.

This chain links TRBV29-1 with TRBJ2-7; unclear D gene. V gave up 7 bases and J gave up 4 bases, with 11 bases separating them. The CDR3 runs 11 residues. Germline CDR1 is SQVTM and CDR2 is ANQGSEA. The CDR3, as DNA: TGCAGCGCAGTTACTAATTACGAGCAGTACTTC. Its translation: CSAVTNYEQYF.

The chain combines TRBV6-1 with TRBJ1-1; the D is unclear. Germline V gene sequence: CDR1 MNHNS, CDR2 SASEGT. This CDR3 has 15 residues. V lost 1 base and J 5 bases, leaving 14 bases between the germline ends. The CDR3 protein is CASSEDPGDRTEAFF. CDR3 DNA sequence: TGTGCCAGCAGTGAAGACCCCGGGGATCGGACTGAAGCTTTCTTT.

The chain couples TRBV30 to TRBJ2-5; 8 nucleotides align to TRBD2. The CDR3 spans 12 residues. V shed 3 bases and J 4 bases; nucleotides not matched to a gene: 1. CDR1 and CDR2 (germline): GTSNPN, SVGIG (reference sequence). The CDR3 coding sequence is TGTGCCTGGAGGACTAGCGTAGAGACCCAGTACTTC. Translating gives CAWRTSVETQYF.

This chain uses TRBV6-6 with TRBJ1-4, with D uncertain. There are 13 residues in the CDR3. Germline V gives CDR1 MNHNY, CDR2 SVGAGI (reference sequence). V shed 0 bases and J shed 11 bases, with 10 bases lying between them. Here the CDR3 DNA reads TGTGCCAGCAGTTACTCAGGGTCGGGCAAACTGTTTTTT. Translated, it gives CASSYSGSGKLFF.

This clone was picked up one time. The CDR3 sequence is CASTSGTGGESDTQYF. CDR3 nucleotides: TGTGCCAGCACCTCCGGGACAGGGGGCGAGTCAGATACGCAGTATTTT. V is TRBV5-8 and J is TRBJ2-3; TRBD1 agrees at 12 bases. Unmatched junction bases numbered 9, after V lost 6 bases and J lost 4 bases. Germline V gives CDR1 SGHTS, CDR2 YDEGEE. This CDR3 contains 16 residues.

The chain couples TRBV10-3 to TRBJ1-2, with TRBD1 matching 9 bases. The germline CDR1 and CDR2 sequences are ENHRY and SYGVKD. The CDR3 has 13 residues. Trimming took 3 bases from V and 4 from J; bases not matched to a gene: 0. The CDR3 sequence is CAISEQGAYGYTF. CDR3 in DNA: TGTGCCATCAGTGAACAGGGGGCCTATGGCTACACCTTC.

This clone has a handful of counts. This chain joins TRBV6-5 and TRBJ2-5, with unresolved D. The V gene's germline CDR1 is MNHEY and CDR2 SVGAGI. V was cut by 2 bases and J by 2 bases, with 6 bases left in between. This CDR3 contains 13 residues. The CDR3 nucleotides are TGTGCCAGCAGTTACGGGCAGCAAGAGACCCAGTACTTC. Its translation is CASSYGQQETQYF.

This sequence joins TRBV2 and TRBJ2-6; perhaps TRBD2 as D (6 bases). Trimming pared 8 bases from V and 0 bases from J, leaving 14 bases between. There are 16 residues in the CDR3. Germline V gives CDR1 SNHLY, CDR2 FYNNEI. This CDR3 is CASAGTPSSGANVLTF. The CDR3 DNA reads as TGTGCCAGCGCCGGGACTCCTAGCTCTGGGGCCAACGTCCTGACTTTC.